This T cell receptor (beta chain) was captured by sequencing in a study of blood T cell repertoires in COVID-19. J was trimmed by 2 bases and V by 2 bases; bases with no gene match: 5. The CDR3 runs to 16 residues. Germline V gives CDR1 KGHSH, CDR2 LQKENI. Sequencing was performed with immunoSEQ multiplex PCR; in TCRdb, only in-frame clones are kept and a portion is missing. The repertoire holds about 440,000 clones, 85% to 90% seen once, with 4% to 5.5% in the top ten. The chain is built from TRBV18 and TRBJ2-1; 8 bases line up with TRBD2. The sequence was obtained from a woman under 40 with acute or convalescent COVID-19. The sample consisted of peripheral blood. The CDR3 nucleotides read TGTGCCAGCTCACCAATCAGAGCGGGAGCCTACAATGAGCAGTTCTTC. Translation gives CASSPIRAGAYNEQFF.